What follows are 6 T cell receptor beta chains derived from one specimen sequenced in a study of tumor and adjacent non-tumor tissue in lung cancer. RNA was extracted from bulk tissue without any cell sorting. TCRbeta libraries were built with three rounds of nested PCR, modified from ARM-PCR. One entry per CDR3 protein, called by TCRdb with MiXCR from the multiplex PCR reads. The sample yields 55,000 to 70,000 distinct CDR3 sequences, approximately 63% seen once. The sequenced sample consisted of lung tumor tissue. All receptors come from a man over 45 with non-small cell lung cancer.

This clonotype was counted only a few times. The gene calls are TRBV20-1 and TRBJ2-1; D gene uncertain. The CDR3 is 13 residues long. Trimming removed 4 bases at V and 6 bases at J, with 13 bases between. Germline V gene data show CDR1 as DFQATT and CDR2 as SNEGSKA (reference sequence). DNA of the CDR3: TGCAGTGCTAAGGAGATTTGGGCCAATGAGCAGTTCTTC. This sequence encodes CSAKEIWANEQFF.

Comment on this clonotype: At one end the junction does not follow the germline gene, possibly because of a read error. V usage is TRBV10-3 and J usage is TRBJ2-3; D may be TRBD1 (5 bases). The CDR3 length is 14 residues. Germline CDR1 and CDR2: ENHRY and SYGVKD. Here the CDR3 reads CVISAGQLTDTQYF. The CDR3 DNA is TGTGTCATCAGTGCAGGACAACTCACAGATACGCAGTATTTT.

This clonotype was counted many times. This chain uses TRBV29-1 with TRBJ2-3; D not certain. This CDR3 is 13 amino acids long. V lost 4 bases, J lost 6 bases, and 14 bases lay in between. Germline CDR1 and CDR2: SQVTM and ANQGSEA. CDR3 nucleotides: TGCAGCGTTGCAGGCTCCAAGAGGGATACGCAGTATTTT. Its translation is CSVAGSKRDTQYF.

This clonotype was seen at least ten times. The V call is TRBV6-1, the J call TRBJ2-1, with 7 bases identical to TRBD2. Germline V gene sequence: CDR1 MNHNS, CDR2 SASEGT. V was pared by 7 bases and J by 13 bases, with 16 bases of the junction left unmatched. The CDR3 length is 14 residues. In nucleotides, the CDR3 is TGTGCCAGCATGAGCCAGGGAGGGGTTTCAAATCAGTTCTTC. It translates to CASMSQGGVSNQFF.

A note on this clonotype: One base away lies a much larger clone, so this may be a sequencing read error. The gene calls are TRBV20-1 and TRBJ2-3; 8 bases match TRBD2. Losses at the gene ends were 4 bases for V and 2 bases for J; bases not matched to a gene: 5. Per the germline V gene, CDR1 is DFQATT and CDR2 is SNEGSKA (reference sequence). The CDR3 has 14 amino acids. The CDR3: CSATRSGITDTQYF. CDR3 bases: TGCAGTGCTACACGTAGCGGGATCACAGATACGCAGTATTTT.

The table lists this clonotype with a few counts. A read error is possible here, since a much larger clone lies one base away. The chain has TRBV6-5 and TRBJ1-2, with 8 bases aligning to TRBD1. The germline CDR1 and CDR2 sequences are MNHEY and SVGAGI. The CDR3 contains 15 residues. As DNA, the CDR3 is TGTGTCAGCAGGGGGACAGGTCGGACTAACTATGGCTACACCTTC. Translating it yields CVSRGTGRTNYGYTF.